This TCR beta chain was identified in a study of T cell responses to AZD1222 COVID-19 vaccine. Note on this clone: Antigen unknown.

Deletions cut 1 base from V and 0 bases from J, with 15 bases between. Per germline, CDR1 SGHTA and CDR2 FQGNSA. This CDR3 spans 17 amino acids. Study observations and caveats: The repertoires were collected only after the peak T cell response. Females outnumbered males among donors, who were mostly white British; clonal diversity was possibly underestimated. Vaccine-associated CD4 TCRs ranged over spike, dominating at 160-218 and 743-854.

Assay: immunoSEQ multiplex PCR; the TCRdb copy retains only in-frame clones and omits some. Here the sample spans around 180,000 clones, 94% being singletons. The origin of this receptor is an adult who received the AZD1222 COVID-19 vaccine. The material was peripheral blood, obtained 28 days after the second AZD1222 dose. The rearrangement joins TRBV7-2 to TRBJ1-1; D is possibly TRBD1 (5 bases). This chain's CDR3 is CASSLDTRAFLNTEAFF. CDR3 DNA: TGTGCCAGCAGCTTAGATACCAGGGCTTTCCTGAACACTGAAGCTTTCTTT.